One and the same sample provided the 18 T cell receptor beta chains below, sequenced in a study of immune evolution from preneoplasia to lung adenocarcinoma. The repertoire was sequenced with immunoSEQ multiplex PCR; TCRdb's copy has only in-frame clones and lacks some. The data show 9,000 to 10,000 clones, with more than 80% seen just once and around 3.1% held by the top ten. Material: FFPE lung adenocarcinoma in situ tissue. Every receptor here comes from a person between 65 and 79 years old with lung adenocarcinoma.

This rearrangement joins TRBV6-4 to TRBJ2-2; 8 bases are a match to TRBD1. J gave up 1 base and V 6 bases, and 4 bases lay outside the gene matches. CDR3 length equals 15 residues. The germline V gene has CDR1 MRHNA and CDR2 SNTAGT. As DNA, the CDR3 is TGTGCCAGCAGCGCCGGACAGGGGAACACCGGGGAGCTGTTTTTT. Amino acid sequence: CASSAGQGNTGELFF.

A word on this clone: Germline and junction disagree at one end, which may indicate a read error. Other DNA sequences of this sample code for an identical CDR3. The CDR3 DNA reads TGTGCCAGCAGCCAAGCGGGGATCCAAGGCTACACCTTT. Protein: CASSQAGIQGYTF. The chain joins TRBV14 to TRBJ1-2; no firm D call. The CDR3 has 13 amino acids. Germline V gives CDR1 SGHDN, CDR2 FVKESK.

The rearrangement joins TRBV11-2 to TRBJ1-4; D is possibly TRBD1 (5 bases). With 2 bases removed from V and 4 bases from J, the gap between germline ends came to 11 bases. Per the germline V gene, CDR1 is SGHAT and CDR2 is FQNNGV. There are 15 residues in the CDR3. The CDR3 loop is CASSLHGTGNEKLFF. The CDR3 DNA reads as TGTGCCAGCAGCTTACATGGGACGGGTAATGAAAAACTGTTTTTT. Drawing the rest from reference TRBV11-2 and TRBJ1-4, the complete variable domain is EAGVAQSPRYKIIEKRQSVAFWCNPISGHATLYWYQQILGQGPKLLIQFQNNGVVDDSQLPKDRFSAERLKGVDSTLKIQPAKLEDSAVYLCASSLHGTGNEKLFFGSGTQLSVL.

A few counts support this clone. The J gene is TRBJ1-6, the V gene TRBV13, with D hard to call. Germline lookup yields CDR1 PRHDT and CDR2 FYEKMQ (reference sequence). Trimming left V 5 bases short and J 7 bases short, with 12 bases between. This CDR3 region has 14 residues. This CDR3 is CASSQRYKNSPLHF. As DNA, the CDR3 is TGTGCCAGCAGCCAAAGATATAAGAATTCACCCCTCCACTTT.

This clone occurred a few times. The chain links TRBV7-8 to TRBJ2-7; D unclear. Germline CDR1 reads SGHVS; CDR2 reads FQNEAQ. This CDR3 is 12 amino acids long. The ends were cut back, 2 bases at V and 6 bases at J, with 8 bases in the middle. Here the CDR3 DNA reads TGTGCCAGCAGCTTAAAACTTTTCGAGCAGTACTTC. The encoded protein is CASSLKLFEQYF.

CDR3 nucleotide sequence: TGTGCCAGCAGCCGGGGGGAAATCACCGGGGAGCTGTTTTTT. Protein: CASSRGEITGELFF. This chain joins TRBV14 and TRBJ2-2, with D possibly matching TRBD2 (6 bases). Trimming shortened V by 4 bases and J by 4 bases, and 10 bases separated the two germline ends. The CDR3 loop spans 14 amino acids. Looked up from germline, CDR1 is SGHDN and CDR2 is FVKESK.

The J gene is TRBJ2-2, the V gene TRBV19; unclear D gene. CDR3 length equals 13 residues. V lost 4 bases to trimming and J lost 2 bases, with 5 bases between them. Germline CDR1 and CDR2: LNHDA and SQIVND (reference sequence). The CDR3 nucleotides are TGTGCCAGTAGTACCGGAAACACCGGGGAGCTGTTTTTT. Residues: CASSTGNTGELFF.

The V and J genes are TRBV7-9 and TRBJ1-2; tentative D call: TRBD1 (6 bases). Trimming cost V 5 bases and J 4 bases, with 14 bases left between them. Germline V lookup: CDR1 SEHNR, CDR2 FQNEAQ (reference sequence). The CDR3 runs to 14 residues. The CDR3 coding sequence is TGTGCCAGCAGCGTAGGGGGACAAGGCTATGGCTACACCTTC. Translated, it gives CASSVGGQGYGYTF.

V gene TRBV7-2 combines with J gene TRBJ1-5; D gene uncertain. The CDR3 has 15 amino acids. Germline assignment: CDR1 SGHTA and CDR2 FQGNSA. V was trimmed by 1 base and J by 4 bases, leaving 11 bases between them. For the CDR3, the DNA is TGTGCCAGCAGCTTAGTCTACGGCCCGAATCAGCCCCAGCATTTT. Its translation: CASSLVYGPNQPQHF.

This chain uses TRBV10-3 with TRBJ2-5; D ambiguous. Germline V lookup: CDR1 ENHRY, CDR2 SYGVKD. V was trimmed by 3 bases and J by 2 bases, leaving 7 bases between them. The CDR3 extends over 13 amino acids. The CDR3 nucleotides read TGTGCCATCAGTGAACCAGTTCAAGAGACCCAGTACTTC. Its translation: CAISEPVQETQYF.

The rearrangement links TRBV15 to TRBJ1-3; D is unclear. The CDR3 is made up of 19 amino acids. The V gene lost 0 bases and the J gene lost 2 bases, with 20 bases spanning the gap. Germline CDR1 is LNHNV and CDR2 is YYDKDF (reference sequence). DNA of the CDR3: TGTGCCACCAGCAGAGATTGGGGTGGCGCGCCTCGTCCTGGAAACACCATATATTTT. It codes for CATSRDWGGAPRPGNTIYF.

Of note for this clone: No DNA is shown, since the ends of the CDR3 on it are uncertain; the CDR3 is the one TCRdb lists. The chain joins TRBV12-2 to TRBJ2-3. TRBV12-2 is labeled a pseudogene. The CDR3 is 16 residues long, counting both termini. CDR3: CASRLWGIGSTDTQYF.

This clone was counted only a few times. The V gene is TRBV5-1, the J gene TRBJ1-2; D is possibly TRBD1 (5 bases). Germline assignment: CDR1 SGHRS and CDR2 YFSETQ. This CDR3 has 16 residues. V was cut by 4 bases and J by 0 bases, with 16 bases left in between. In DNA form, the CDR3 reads TGCGCCAGCAGCCCGGGGGTGAGAGGGGCTAACTATGGCTACACCTTC. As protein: CASSPGVRGANYGYTF. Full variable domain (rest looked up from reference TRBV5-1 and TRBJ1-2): KAGVTQTPRYLIKTRGQQVTLSCSPISGHRSVSWYQQTPGQGLQFLFEYFSETQRNKGNFPGRFSGRQFSNSRSEMNVSTLELGDSALYLCASSPGVRGANYGYTFGSGTRLTVV.

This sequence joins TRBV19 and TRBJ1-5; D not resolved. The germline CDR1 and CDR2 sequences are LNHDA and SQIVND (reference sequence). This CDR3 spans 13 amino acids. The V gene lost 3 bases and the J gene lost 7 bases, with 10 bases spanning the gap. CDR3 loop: CASSMSVEQPQHF. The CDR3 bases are TGTGCCAGTAGTATGTCTGTGGAACAGCCCCAGCATTTT.

The CDR3 nucleotides are TGCGCCAGCAGCCAAGACAGTTACTATGGCTACACCTTC. Its protein is CASSQDSYYGYTF. The V and J genes are TRBV4-1 and TRBJ1-2; D uncertain. The CDR3 runs to 13 residues. V was pared by 0 bases and J by 3 bases, with 5 bases between. Germline V CDR1 and CDR2: MGHRA, YSYEKL.

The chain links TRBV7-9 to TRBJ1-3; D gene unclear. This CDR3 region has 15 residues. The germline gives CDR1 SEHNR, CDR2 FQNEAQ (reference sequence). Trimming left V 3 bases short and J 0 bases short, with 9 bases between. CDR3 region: CASSFNAYSGNTIYF. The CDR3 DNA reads TGTGCCAGCAGCTTTAACGCATACTCTGGAAACACCATATATTTT.

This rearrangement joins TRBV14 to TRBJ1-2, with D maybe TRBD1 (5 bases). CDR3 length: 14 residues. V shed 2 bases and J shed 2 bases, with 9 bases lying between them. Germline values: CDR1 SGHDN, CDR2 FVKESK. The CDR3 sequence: CASSQTRANYGYTF. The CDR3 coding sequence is TGTGCCAGCAGCCAAACCAGGGCGAACTATGGCTACACCTTC.

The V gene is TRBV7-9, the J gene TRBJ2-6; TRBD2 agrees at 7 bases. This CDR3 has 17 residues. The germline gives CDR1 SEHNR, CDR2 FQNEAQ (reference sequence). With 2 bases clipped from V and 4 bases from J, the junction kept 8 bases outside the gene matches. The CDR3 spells CASSLFQGLTGANVLTF. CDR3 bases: TGTGCCAGCAGCTTATTCCAGGGACTAACCGGGGCCAACGTCCTGACTTTC. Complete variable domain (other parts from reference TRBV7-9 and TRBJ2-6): DTGVSQNPRHKITKRGQNVTFRCDPISEHNRLYWYRQTLGQGPEFLTYFQNEAQLEKSRLLSDRFSAERPKGSFSTLEIQRTEQGDSAMYLCASSLFQGLTGANVLTFGAGSRLTVL.